This T cell receptor beta chain originates from a study of response to subunit inactivated influenza vaccine (dated by TCRdb to the late 2010s). Study-wide context: Deep quantitative T cell receptor repertoire profiling was used in the study to track responses to a trivalent subunit inactivated influenza vaccine. What the research found in general, with its limitations: The authors suggested that each seasonal influenza vaccination may recruit only a limited number of new T cells.

Note on this clonotype: The specificity of this receptor is unknown. The sample holds no much larger clone one base away, and base qualities are not on file.

Ends trimmed: V by 2 bases, J by 4 bases; bases unmatched to a gene: 3. The germline V gene encodes CDR1 LGHDT and CDR2 YNNKEL (reference sequence). Taken from cysteine to phenylalanine, the CDR3 has 16 residues. The retained sequence is limited to the CDR3, 48 bases, with the frame set at the first base. The method behind the library was RT-PCR. Instrument used: Illumina HiSeq 2500. TCRdb took the public reads, trimmed them with fastp at Q25, ran MiXCR for clone calling and kept in-frame beta chains. Identical CDR3 proteins give one entry, which carries the most common genes and DNA. This sample comprises roughly 710,000 distinct CDR3 sequences, 14% of them detected only once. The biggest ten clones account for less than 9% of the sample.

The sample was PBMCs from blood, taken approximately 15 days before vaccination. The rearranged chain carries TRBV3-1 and TRBJ2-5; TRBD2 matches 14 bases in the middle. The source is a man between 45 and 60 years old who received an inactivated influenza vaccine. Donor details come from another sample of the same person, matched by shared clones. The DNA sequence is as follows: TGTGCCAGCAGCCAACGACTAGCGGGGGGGGGAGAGACCCAGTACTTC. It is translated as CASSQRLAGGGETQYF.